A selection of T cell receptor beta chains follows, all from one sample in a study of shared clonotypes between healthy human individuals. Sequencing was performed with immunoSEQ multiplex PCR; in TCRdb, only in-frame clones are kept and a portion is missing. This sample has 2 million to 2.5 million clones, with approximately 94% found just once. Sequencing was performed on naive CD4+ T cells sorted from blood. These TCRs come from a man between 18 and 35 years old in good health. The CDR3 runs from the conserved cysteine through the conserved F or W. A D gene is named only where the DNA matches it firmly. Only part of the rows carry a size: once, few, many, or a class if the clone is expanded.

d_gene,v_gene,abundance,j_gene,CDR3aa,CDR3nt
NA,TRBV7-9,few,TRBJ2-7,CASSLGSYEQYF,TGTGCCAGCAGCTTAGGTTCCTACGAGCAGTACTTC
TRBD1,TRBV10-3,NA,TRBJ1-3,CATQGDGNTIYF,TGTGCCACCCAGGGGGATGGAAACACCATATATTTT
NA,TRBV30,NA,TRBJ2-3,CAWTVGGDIQYF,TGTGCCTGGACCGTAGGCGGGGATATACAGTATTTT
NA,TRBV29-1,NA,TRBJ1-3,CSVRQKYGNTIYF,TGCAGCGTTCGACAGAAGTACGGAAACACCATATATTTT
NA,TRBV5-1,NA,TRBJ2-3,CASSLSADVSDTQYF,TGCGCCAGCAGCTTGTCCGCTGACGTTTCAGATACGCAGTATTTT
TRBD1,TRBV28,NA,TRBJ1-4,CASRPGTGVYEKLFF,TGTGCCAGCAGACCCGGGACAGGGGTGTATGAAAAACTGTTTTTT
NA,TRBV6-5,NA,TRBJ1-6,CATKTGGNSPLHF,TGTGCCACCAAGACAGGAGGCAATTCACCCCTCCACTTT
NA,TRBV7-2,NA,TRBJ1-5,CASSPTRGQPQHF,TGTGCCAGCAGCCCAACGAGGGGGCAGCCCCAGCATTTT
TRBD2,TRBV9,once,TRBJ2-7,CASSVVGTSGTGEQYF,TGTGCCAGCAGCGTAGTTGGGACTAGCGGGACCGGCGAGCAGTACTTC
NA,TRBV5-4,NA,TRBJ2-7,CASSTTVTYEQYF,TGTGCCAGCAGCACGACAGTCACCTACGAGCAGTACTTC
TRBD2,TRBV2,NA,TRBJ2-7,CASSVGSGGTYEQYF,TGTGCCAGCAGTGTCGGTAGCGGGGGGACCTACGAGCAGTACTTC
NA,TRBV7-9,NA,TRBJ2-2,CASSLYGGNGELFF,TGTGCCAGCAGCTTATACGGAGGAAACGGGGAGCTGTTTTTT
NA,TRBV27,NA,TRBJ2-4,CASSLMGKNIQYF,TGTGCCAGCAGTTTAATGGGCAAAAACATTCAGTACTTC
TRBD2,TRBV11-3,NA,TRBJ2-1,CASSLRTSGGAHEQFF,TGTGCCAGCAGCCTCAGGACTAGCGGGGGGGCTCATGAGCAGTTCTTC
NA,TRBV20-1,NA,TRBJ1-3,CSPASGNTIYF,TGCAGTCCGGCCTCTGGAAACACCATATATTTT
NA,TRBV6-1,NA,TRBJ2-1,CASTGHSYNEQFF,TGTGCCAGCACTGGGCACTCCTACAATGAGCAGTTCTTC
NA,TRBV5-8,NA,TRBJ1-5,CASSVGEVGNQPQHF,TGTGCCAGCAGCGTAGGGGAAGTCGGCAATCAGCCCCAGCATTTT
NA,TRBV30,NA,TRBJ1-1,CAWRVYTEAFF,TGTGCCTGGAGGGTCTACACTGAAGCTTTCTTT
NA,TRBV15,NA,TRBJ1-1,CATSRDRQGKEAFF,TGTGCCACCAGCAGAGATCGTCAGGGAAAGGAAGCTTTCTTT
TRBD1,TRBV29-1,NA,TRBJ1-6,CSVLTGVNSPLHF,TGCAGCGTTTTAACAGGGGTCAATTCACCCCTCCACTTT
NA,TRBV6-5,NA,TRBJ1-1,CASSYSGGAEAFF,TGTGCCAGCAGTTACTCAGGAGGGGCTGAAGCTTTCTTT
NA,TRBV4-1,NA,TRBJ2-7,CASSQSSVIPTKQYF,TGCGCCAGCAGCCAGAGTAGCGTTATTCCTACGAAGCAGTACTTC
TRBD1,TRBV5-4,once,TRBJ2-2,CASSSQGATGELFF,TGTGCCAGCAGCTCGCAGGGGGCGACCGGGGAGCTGTTTTTT
TRBD1,TRBV5-1,NA,TRBJ1-6,CASSLDRGGNNSPLHF,TGCGCCAGCAGCTTGGACAGGGGCGGGAATAATTCACCCCTCCACTTT
NA,TRBV19,NA,TRBJ1-3,CASRDSPSGGNTIYF,TGTGCCAGTAGAGACAGCCCTTCTGGGGGAAACACCATATATTTT
NA,TRBV6-5,NA,TRBJ2-7,CASRYRGNDEQYF,TGTGCCAGCAGATATCGGGGGAACGACGAGCAGTACTTC
NA,TRBV4-3,NA,TRBJ2-5,CASSQEGGRQETQYF,TGCGCCAGCAGCCAAGAGGGAGGCCGGCAAGAGACCCAGTACTTC
TRBD2,TRBV6-1,NA,TRBJ2-7,CASSALPSGGLSYEQYF,TGTGCCAGCAGTGCCCTTCCGAGCGGGGGGCTCTCCTACGAGCAGTACTTC
NA,TRBV28,NA,TRBJ1-4,CASSPPSGIGGGEKLFF,TGTGCCAGCAGTCCCCCCTCGGGAATAGGGGGAGGTGAAAAACTGTTTTTT
NA,TRBV5-1,NA,TRBJ1-4,CASSSSSGKNEKLFF,TGCGCCAGCAGCTCTTCGTCCGGGAAGAATGAAAAACTGTTTTTT
NA,TRBV6-5,NA,TRBJ2-7,CASSYPGVHYEQYF,TGTGCCAGCAGTTACCCCGGGGTGCACTACGAGCAGTACTTC
NA,TRBV6-1,NA,TRBJ1-3,CASVPGLSGNTIYF,TGTGCCAGTGTACCGGGGCTATCTGGAAACACCATATATTTT
TRBD1,TRBV6-6,NA,TRBJ1-6,CASSWGQGASPLHF,TGTGCCAGCAGTTGGGGACAGGGGGCATCACCCCTCCACTTT
TRBD2,TRBV7-2,once,TRBJ2-1,CASSLNLAGGEQFF,TGTGCCAGCAGCTTAAACCTAGCGGGAGGTGAGCAGTTCTTC
NA,TRBV7-2,once,TRBJ2-3,CASSLGVDTQYF,TGTGCCAGCAGCTTAGGGGTGGATACGCAGTATTTT
NA,TRBV15,few,TRBJ2-5,CATARGLNQETQYF,TGTGCCACCGCTCGAGGATTAAACCAAGAGACCCAGTACTTC
NA,TRBV11-2,NA,TRBJ2-5,CASSPPAQETQYF,TGTGCCAGCAGCCCCCCAGCACAAGAGACCCAGTACTTC
NA,TRBV18,NA,TRBJ2-3,CASSPGSGFTDTQYF,TGTGCCAGCTCACCCGGTAGCGGTTTCACAGATACGCAGTATTTT
NA,TRBV7-2,once,TRBJ1-4,CASSRDLLEATNEKLFF,TGTGCCAGCAGCCGAGACCTCTTAGAAGCAACTAATGAAAAACTGTTTTTT
NA,TRBV2,NA,TRBJ2-1,CASNPGLGFNNEQFF,TGTGCCAGCAATCCGGGACTTGGCTTTAACAATGAGCAGTTCTTC
NA,TRBV27,once,TRBJ1-2,CASSFSPPPLHGYTF,TGTGCCAGCAGTTTTTCCCCGCCGCCGCTACATGGCTACACCTTC
NA,TRBV11-2,NA,TRBJ2-1,CASSSREPSSYNEQFF,TGTGCCAGCAGCTCTCGGGAACCGAGCTCCTACAATGAGCAGTTCTTC
NA,TRBV11-2,NA,TRBJ1-2,CASSLWDSDGYTF,TGTGCCAGCAGCTTATGGGACTCCGATGGCTACACCTTC
NA,TRBV10-1,NA,TRBJ1-2,CASRAGHHYGYTF,TGCGCCAGCAGAGCGGGACACCACTATGGCTACACCTTC
TRBD2,TRBV30,NA,TRBJ2-1,CAWGSGGRVEEQFF,TGTGCCTGGGGCTCTGGCGGGAGGGTTGAAGAGCAGTTCTTC
NA,TRBV5-1,few,TRBJ1-6,CACAQDAYSPLHF,TGCGCCTGTGCTCAGGACGCTTATTCACCCCTCCACTTT
TRBD1,TRBV6-5,NA,TRBJ2-2,CASSPGTGGTGELFF,TGTGCCAGCAGTCCCGGGACAGGGGGCACCGGGGAGCTGTTTTTT
TRBD2,TRBV19,NA,TRBJ2-5,CASSTGLAGGQETQYF,TGTGCCAGTAGTACTGGACTAGCGGGGGGACAAGAGACCCAGTACTTC
NA,TRBV5-1,NA,TRBJ2-7,CASSFGSAGVENKQYF,TGCGCCAGCAGCTTTGGTTCGGCAGGGGTGGAGAATAAGCAGTACTTC
TRBD1,TRBV27,NA,TRBJ1-1,CASGMTGRTEAFF,TGTGCCAGCGGAATGACAGGGAGAACTGAAGCTTTCTTT
NA,TRBV6-5,NA,TRBJ1-2,CASSYFRGYGYTF,TGTGCCAGCAGTTACTTCAGGGGCTATGGCTACACCTTC
NA,TRBV27,NA,TRBJ2-7,CASSLGQRTEQYF,TGTGCCAGCAGTTTAGGTCAAAGGACCGAGCAGTACTTC
TRBD1,TRBV18,NA,TRBJ2-7,CASSRQGKAYEQYF,TGTGCCAGCTCACGACAGGGAAAAGCCTACGAGCAGTACTTC